These 20 T cell receptor beta chains were sequenced from one sample in a study of control samples from healthy donors and cancer patients. Clones were sequenced by immunoSEQ multiplex PCR, and TCRdb holds only the in-frame ones, with some missing. The table shows approximately 180,000 clones, with 75% to 95% occurring only once. The sample consisted of blood. These receptors were taken from a woman aged 40 to 50 in good health.

The gene calls are TRBV7-9 and TRBJ1-5; D unclear. The germline V gene encodes CDR1 SEHNR and CDR2 FQNEAQ (reference sequence). V lost 1 base and J 3 bases, leaving 7 bases between the germline ends. The length of the CDR3 is 14 residues. The CDR3: CASSLGGINQPQHF. Here the CDR3 DNA reads TGTGCCAGCAGCTTAGGAGGGATCAATCAGCCCCAGCATTTT. Filled out from reference TRBV7-9 and TRBJ1-5, the complete variable domain reads DTGVSQNPRHKITKRGQNVTFRCDPISEHNRLYWYRQTLGQGPEFLTYFQNEAQLEKSRLLSDRFSAERPKGSFSTLEIQRTEQGDSAMYLCASSLGGINQPQHFGDGTRLSIL.

The rearrangement uses TRBV7-9 and TRBJ2-1; TRBD1 might be the D (6 bases). CDR1 is SEHNR and CDR2 is FQNEAQ in the germline V gene (reference sequence). This CDR3 has 12 residues. Trimming took off 3 bases at V and 7 bases at J, with 7 bases between the two ends. The chain's CDR3 is CASSLGQNEQFF. Here the CDR3 DNA reads TGTGCCAGCAGCTTGGGACAAAATGAGCAGTTCTTC.

For this clone: The CDR3 does not end in the conserved phenylalanine or tryptophan, so this is likely a read error. The DNA is omitted, as the CDR3 cannot be located on it reliably, and the CDR3 follows TCRdb's listing. The CDR3 loop reads CASSLRQSRV. V and J are TRBV6-6 and TRBJ1-1; the table gives TRBD1 as D, unverified against the DNA. Germline CDR1 and CDR2: MNHNY and SVGAGI (reference sequence). The CDR3 totals 10 residues, both ends included.

J is TRBJ1-2 and V is TRBV5-6, with a tentative D call TRBD1 (5 bases). Germline V lookup: CDR1 SGHDT, CDR2 YYEEEE. V was shortened by 0 bases and J by 3 bases, with 9 bases between the two germline ends. CDR3 length equals 14 residues. For the CDR3, the DNA is TGTGCCAGCAGCTTGGTGGGGCAGGACTATGGCTACACCTTC. Protein product: CASSLVGQDYGYTF. Full variable domain (rest looked up from reference TRBV5-6 and TRBJ1-2): DAGVTQSPTHLIKTRGQQVTLRCSPKSGHDTVSWYQQALGQGPQFIFQYYEEEERQRGNFPDRFSGHQFPNYSSELNVNALLLGDSALYLCASSLVGQDYGYTFGSGTRLTVV.

This sequence joins TRBV10-3 and TRBJ2-4, with 13 bases lining up with TRBD2. V shed 6 bases, J shed 2 bases, and the junction held 4 bases outside the gene matches. This CDR3 has 16 amino acids. Germline CDR1 reads ENHRY; CDR2 reads SYGVKD. In DNA, the CDR3 is TGTGCCATCAGCCCGACTAGCGGGGGGACCAAAAACATTCAGTACTTC. Its protein product is CAISPTSGGTKNIQYF.

The chain is built from TRBV5-4 and TRBJ2-5; D might be TRBD2 (6 bases). The germline gives CDR1 SGHNT, CDR2 YYREEE (reference sequence). Between the trimmed V and J ends, which lost 4 bases and 0 bases, there was a span of 10 bases. CDR3 length: 14 amino acids. The CDR3 loop reads CASSDRDYQETQYF. For the CDR3, the DNA is TGTGCCAGCAGCGATAGGGACTACCAAGAGACCCAGTACTTC.

The CDR3 nucleotides read TGTGCCAGCACCTCGGGGGGGGCATCGGATACGCAGTATTTT. Translation gives CASTSGGASDTQYF. The chain is built from TRBV27 and TRBJ2-3; 8 bases align to TRBD2. This CDR3 is built from 14 residues. With 7 bases clipped from V and 6 bases from J, the junction kept 9 bases outside the gene matches. Germline V gives CDR1 MNHEY, CDR2 SMNVEV (reference sequence).

This clone showed up just once. This chain uses TRBV5-1 with TRBJ2-1, with D perhaps TRBD2 (5 bases). The CDR3 covers 14 residues. Germline V CDR1 and CDR2: SGHRS, YFSETQ. Trimming pared 0 bases from V and 6 bases from J, leaving 10 bases between. The DNA for the CDR3 is TGCGCCAGCAGCTTGGTGCTGGGGAGCAATGAGCAGTTCTTC. Amino acids: CASSLVLGSNEQFF.

This sequence joins TRBV14 and TRBJ1-2; maybe TRBD1 (5 bases). CDR3 length: 14 amino acids. Germline V gene data show CDR1 as SGHDN and CDR2 as FVKESK. V shed 0 bases and J shed 7 bases, with 12 bases lying between them. CDR3 sequence reads: CASSQDEGLSGYTF. In DNA form, the CDR3 reads TGTGCCAGCAGCCAAGATGAGGGGTTAAGTGGCTACACCTTC.

In DNA, the CDR3 is TGTGCCACCAGCAGAGAACAGGGTGGGAATTCACCCCTCCACTTT. Translation: CATSREQGGNSPLHF. The chain is built from TRBV15 and TRBJ1-6; TRBD1 might be the D (6 bases). V lost 0 bases to trimming and J lost 7 bases, with 10 bases between them. Germline loops: CDR1 LNHNV, CDR2 YYDKDF (reference sequence). The CDR3 totals 15 residues.

This chain connects TRBV15 to TRBJ1-1; D is uncertain. The V and J ends lost 0 bases and 3 bases respectively, with 8 bases between them. Germline V gives CDR1 LNHNV, CDR2 YYDKDF (reference sequence). This CDR3 spans 14 amino acids. In nucleotides, the CDR3 is TGTGCCACCAGCAGAGATCGGATAGACACTGAAGCTTTCTTT. It is translated as CATSRDRIDTEAFF.

The V gene is TRBV27, the J gene TRBJ2-3; 8 bases align to TRBD2. The CDR3 consists of 16 residues. Germline V lookup: CDR1 MNHEY, CDR2 SMNVEV (reference sequence). J was trimmed by 0 bases and V by 7 bases; bases with no gene match: 9. The CDR3 reads CASNRRGGTSTDTQYF. DNA for the CDR3: TGTGCCAGCAACAGACGCGGGGGGACTAGCACAGATACGCAGTATTTT.

Turning to this clone: Different DNA sequences within this sample yield the same CDR3. The J gene is TRBJ1-4, the V gene TRBV5-1; 9 bases agree with TRBD1. With 4 bases clipped from V and 6 bases from J, the junction kept 10 bases outside the gene matches. CDR3 length: 16 amino acids. Germline assignment: CDR1 SGHRS and CDR2 YFSETQ. Here the CDR3 DNA reads TGCGCCAGCAGCCGTTCGCCGGGACAGGGAGATGAAAAACTGTTTTTT. This codes for CASSRSPGQGDEKLFF.

The chain employs TRBV5-4 and TRBJ2-5; D not certain. Trimming left V 0 bases short and J 2 bases short, with 8 bases between. The germline V gene encodes CDR1 SGHNT and CDR2 YYREEE (reference sequence). The CDR3 is 14 residues long. The CDR3 here is CASSLVDVQETQYF. The CDR3, as DNA: TGTGCCAGCAGCTTGGTTGACGTTCAAGAGACCCAGTACTTC.

This chain links TRBV5-1 with TRBJ1-5; 8 bases are a match to TRBD1. Trimming at V came to 4 bases and at J to 1 base, leaving 13 bases not matched to a gene. Germline V lookup: CDR1 SGHRS, CDR2 YFSETQ. The CDR3 contains 18 residues. The CDR3 bases are TGCGCCAGCAGCCTAAAACAGGGGGTAATTTCGAGCAATCAGCCCCAGCATTTT. This gives the protein CASSLKQGVISSNQPQHF.

The J gene is TRBJ2-2, the V gene TRBV13, with D perhaps matching TRBD1 (6 bases). CDR3 length: 12 amino acids. Germline loops: CDR1 PRHDT, CDR2 FYEKMQ (reference sequence). V lost 3 bases and J 9 bases, leaving 8 bases between the germline ends. The CDR3 region is CASSLGARELFF. In DNA, the CDR3 is TGTGCCAGCAGCTTGGGGGCCCGGGAGCTGTTTTTT.

On this clone itself: At one end the junction does not follow the germline gene, possibly because of a read error. The chain is built from TRBV18 and TRBJ2-3, with 11 bases matching TRBD2. The CDR3 runs to 15 residues. Per germline, CDR1 KGHSH and CDR2 LQKENI. CDR3 loop: CASSPLAGATDTQYF. CDR3 nucleotide sequence: TGTGCCAGCTCTCCACTAGCGGGGGCGACAGATACGCAGTATTTT.

The chain carries TRBV2 and TRBJ1-2; possibly TRBD1 for D (5 bases). Germline lookup yields CDR1 SNHLY and CDR2 FYNNEI. The CDR3 covers 16 residues. Trimming removed 0 bases at V and 2 bases at J, with 13 bases between. CDR3 in amino acids: CASSEAAGMGNYGYTF. The DNA of the CDR3 is TGTGCCAGCAGTGAAGCTGCAGGGATGGGGAACTATGGCTACACCTTC.

This clone was seen only once. In DNA form, the CDR3 reads TGTGCCAGCAGGCAGGCAGGGGACAATCAGCCCCAGCATTTT. It is translated as CASRQAGDNQPQHF. This chain uses TRBV25-1 with TRBJ1-5; the D gene is possibly TRBD1 (6 bases). V lost 6 bases and J lost 3, with 12 bases in between. This CDR3 has 14 amino acids. CDR1 and CDR2 (germline): MGHDK, SYGVNS.

The chain recombines TRBV27 with TRBJ1-1, with TRBD1 matching over 7 bases. Losses at the gene ends were 8 bases for V and 2 bases for J; bases not matched to a gene: 5. The CDR3 length is 13 residues. In germline, CDR1 is MNHEY, CDR2 SMNVEV (reference sequence). CDR3 nucleotides: TGTGCCAGCGGCCGACAGGGAAACACTGAAGCTTTCTTT. Protein sequence: CASGRQGNTEAFF.